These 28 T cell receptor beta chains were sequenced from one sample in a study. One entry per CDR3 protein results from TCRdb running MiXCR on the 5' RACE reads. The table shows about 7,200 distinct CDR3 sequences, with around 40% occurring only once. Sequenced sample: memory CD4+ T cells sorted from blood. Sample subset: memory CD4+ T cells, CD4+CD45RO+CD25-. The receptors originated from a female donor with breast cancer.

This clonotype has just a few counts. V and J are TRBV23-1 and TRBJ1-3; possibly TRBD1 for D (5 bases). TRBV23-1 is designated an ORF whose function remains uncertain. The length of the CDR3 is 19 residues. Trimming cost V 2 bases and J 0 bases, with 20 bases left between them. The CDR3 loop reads CASSQTLLPGTGSGNTIYF. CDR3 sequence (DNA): TGCGCCAGCAGTCAAACCCTCCTCCCCGGGACGGGCTCTGGAAACACCATATATTTT.

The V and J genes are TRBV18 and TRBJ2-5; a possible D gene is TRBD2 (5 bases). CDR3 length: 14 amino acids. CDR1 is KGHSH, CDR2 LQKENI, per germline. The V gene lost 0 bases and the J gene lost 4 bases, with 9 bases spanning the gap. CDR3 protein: CASSPPVGRETQYF. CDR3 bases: TGTGCCAGCTCACCACCAGTAGGGAGAGAGACCCAGTACTTC.

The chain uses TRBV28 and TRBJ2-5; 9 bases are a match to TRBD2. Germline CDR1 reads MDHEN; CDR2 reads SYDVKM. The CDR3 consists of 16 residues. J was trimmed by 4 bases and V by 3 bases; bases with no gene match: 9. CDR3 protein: CASSLREGFGGETQYF. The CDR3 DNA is TGTGCCAGCAGTTTGCGGGAGGGCTTCGGTGGAGAGACCCAGTACTTC. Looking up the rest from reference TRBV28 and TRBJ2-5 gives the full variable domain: DVKVTQSSRYLVKRTGEKVFLECVQDMDHENMFWYRQDPGLGLRLIYFSYDVKMKEKGDIPEGYSVSREKKERFSLILESASTNQTSMYLCASSLREGFGGETQYFGPGTRLLVL.

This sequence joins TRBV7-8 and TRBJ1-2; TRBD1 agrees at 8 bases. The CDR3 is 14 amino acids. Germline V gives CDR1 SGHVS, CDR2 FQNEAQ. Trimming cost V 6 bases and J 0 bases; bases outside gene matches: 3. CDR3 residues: CASSGQGANYGYTF. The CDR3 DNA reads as TGTGCCAGCAGTGGACAGGGAGCTAACTATGGCTACACCTTC.

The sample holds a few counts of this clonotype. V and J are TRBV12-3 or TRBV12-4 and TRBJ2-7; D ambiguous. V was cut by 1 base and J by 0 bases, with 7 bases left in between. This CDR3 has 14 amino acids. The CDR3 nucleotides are TGTGCCAGCAGTTTAGATCTAACCTCCTACGAGCAGTACTTC. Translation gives CASSLDLTSYEQYF.

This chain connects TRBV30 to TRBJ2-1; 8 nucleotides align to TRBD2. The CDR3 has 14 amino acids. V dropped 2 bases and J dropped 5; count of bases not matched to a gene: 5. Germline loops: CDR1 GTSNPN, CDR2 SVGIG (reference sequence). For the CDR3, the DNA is TGTGCCTGGAGTATCAGCGGGGGTAACAATGAGCAGTTCTTC. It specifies CAWSISGGNNEQFF. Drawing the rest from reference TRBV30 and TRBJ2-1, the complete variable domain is SQTIHQWPATLVQPVGSPLSLECTVEGTSNPNLYWYRQAAGRGLQLLFYSVGIGQISSEVPQNLSASRPQDRQFILSSKKLLLSDSGFYLCAWSISGGNNEQFFGPGTRLTVL.

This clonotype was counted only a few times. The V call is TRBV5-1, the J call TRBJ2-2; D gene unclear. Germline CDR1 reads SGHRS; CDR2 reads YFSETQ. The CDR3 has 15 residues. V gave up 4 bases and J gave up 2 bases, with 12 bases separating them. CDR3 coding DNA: TGCGCCAGCAGCGACCTTATCAGTAACACCGGGGAGCTGTTTTTT. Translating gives CASSDLISNTGELFF.

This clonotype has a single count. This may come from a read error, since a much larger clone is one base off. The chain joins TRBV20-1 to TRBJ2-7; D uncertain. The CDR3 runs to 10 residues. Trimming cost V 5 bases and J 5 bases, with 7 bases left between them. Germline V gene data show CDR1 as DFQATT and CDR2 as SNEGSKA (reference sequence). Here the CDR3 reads CSAVSDEQYF. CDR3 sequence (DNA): TGCAGTGCTGTGTCCGACGAGCAGTACTTC.

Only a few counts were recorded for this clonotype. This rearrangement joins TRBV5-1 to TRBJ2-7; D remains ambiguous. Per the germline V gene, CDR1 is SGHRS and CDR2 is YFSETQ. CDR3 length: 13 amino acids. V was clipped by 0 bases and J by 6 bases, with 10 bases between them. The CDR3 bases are TGCGCCAGCAGCTTGGCCGGCAGGTCCGAGCAGTACTTC. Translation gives CASSLAGRSEQYF.

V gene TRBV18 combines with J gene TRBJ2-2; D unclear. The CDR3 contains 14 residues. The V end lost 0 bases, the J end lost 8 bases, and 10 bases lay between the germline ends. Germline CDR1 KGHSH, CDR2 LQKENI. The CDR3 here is CASSPPESRGELFF. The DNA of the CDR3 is TGTGCCAGCTCACCACCGGAAAGTCGTGGGGAGCTGTTTTTT.

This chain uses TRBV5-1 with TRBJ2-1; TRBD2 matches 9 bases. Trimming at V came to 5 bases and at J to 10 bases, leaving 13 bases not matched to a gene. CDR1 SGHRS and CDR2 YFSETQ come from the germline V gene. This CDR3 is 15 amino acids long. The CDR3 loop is CASRNIAGDSGEQFF. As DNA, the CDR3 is TGCGCCAGCAGAAACATAGCGGGAGATTCGGGAGAGCAGTTCTTC.

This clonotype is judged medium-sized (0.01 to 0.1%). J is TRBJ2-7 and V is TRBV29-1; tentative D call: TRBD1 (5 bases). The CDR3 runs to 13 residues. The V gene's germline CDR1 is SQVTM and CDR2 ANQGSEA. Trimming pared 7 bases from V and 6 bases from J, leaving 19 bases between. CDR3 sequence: CSALDTSLGEQYF. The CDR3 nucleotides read TGCAGCGCCTTGGACACTTCCCTGGGCGAGCAGTACTTC.

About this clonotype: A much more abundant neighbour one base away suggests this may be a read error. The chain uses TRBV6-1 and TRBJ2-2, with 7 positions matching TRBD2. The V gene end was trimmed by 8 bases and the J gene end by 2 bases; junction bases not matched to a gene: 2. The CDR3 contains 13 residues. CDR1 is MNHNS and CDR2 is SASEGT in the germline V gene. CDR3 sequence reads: CASGGENTGELFF. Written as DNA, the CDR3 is TGTGCCAGCGGGGGGGAAAACACCGGGGAGCTGTTTTTT.

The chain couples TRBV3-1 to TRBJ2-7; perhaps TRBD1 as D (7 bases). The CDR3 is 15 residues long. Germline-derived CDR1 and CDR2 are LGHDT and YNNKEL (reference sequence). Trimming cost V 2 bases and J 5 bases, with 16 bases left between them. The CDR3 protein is CASSQPGGGRNEQYF. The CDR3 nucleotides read TGTGCCAGCAGCCAACCAGGAGGGGGCCGGAACGAGCAGTACTTC.

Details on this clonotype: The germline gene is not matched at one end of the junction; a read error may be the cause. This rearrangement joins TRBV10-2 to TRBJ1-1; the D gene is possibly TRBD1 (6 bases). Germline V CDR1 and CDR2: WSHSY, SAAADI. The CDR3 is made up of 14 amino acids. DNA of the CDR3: TGCGCCAGCAGTGAGATGGTCAGGGGACCTGAAGCTCTCTTT. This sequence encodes CASSEMVRGPEALF.

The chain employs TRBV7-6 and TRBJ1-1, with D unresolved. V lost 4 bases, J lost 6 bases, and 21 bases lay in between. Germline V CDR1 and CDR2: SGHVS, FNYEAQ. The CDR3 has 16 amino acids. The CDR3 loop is CASSSHALANVAEAFF. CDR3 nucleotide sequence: TGTGCCAGCAGCTCGCATGCCCTGGCGAATGTCGCTGAAGCTTTCTTT.

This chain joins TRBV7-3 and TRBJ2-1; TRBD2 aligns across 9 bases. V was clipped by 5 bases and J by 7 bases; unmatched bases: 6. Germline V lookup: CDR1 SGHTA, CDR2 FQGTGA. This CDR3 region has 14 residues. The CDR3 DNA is TGTGCCAGCAGCCATTCGCGGGAGGGGAATGAGCAGTTCTTC. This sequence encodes CASSHSREGNEQFF.

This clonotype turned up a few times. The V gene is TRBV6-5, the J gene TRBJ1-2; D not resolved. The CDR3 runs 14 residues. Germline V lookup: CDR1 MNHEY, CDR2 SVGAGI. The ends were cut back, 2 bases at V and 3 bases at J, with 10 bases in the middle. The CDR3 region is CASSYGGVDYGYTF. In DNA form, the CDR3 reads TGTGCCAGCAGTTACGGCGGGGTGGACTATGGCTACACCTTC.

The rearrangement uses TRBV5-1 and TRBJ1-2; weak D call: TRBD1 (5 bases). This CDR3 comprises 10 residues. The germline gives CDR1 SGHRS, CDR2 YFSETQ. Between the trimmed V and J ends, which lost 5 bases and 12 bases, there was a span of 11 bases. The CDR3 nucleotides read TGCGCCAGCAGGTGGCGGGGCAACACCTTC. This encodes CASRWRGNTF.

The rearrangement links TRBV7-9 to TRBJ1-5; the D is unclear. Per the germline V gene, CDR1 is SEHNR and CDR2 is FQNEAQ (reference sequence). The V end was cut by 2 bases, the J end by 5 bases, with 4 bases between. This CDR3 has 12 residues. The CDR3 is CASSLRDQPQHF. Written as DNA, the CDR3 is TGTGCCAGCAGCTTAAGAGATCAGCCCCAGCATTTT.

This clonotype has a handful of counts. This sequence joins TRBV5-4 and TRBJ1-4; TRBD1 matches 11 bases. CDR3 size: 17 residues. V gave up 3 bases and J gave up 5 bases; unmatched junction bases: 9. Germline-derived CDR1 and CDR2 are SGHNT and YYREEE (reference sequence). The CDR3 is CASSSGTGGRGNEKLFF. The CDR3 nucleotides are TGTGCCAGCAGCTCCGGGACAGGGGGACGAGGGAATGAAAAACTGTTTTTT.

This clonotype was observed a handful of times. The CDR3 region is CASSLTKDGQFF. In nucleotides, the CDR3 is TGTGCCAGCAGCTTAACGAAGGACGGGCAGTTCTTC. V gene TRBV7-2 combines with J gene TRBJ2-1, with D hard to call. Germline V gene sequence: CDR1 SGHTA, CDR2 FQGNSA. The CDR3 has 12 residues. Between the trimmed V and J ends, which lost 2 bases and 12 bases, there was a span of 11 bases. The entire variable domain, with the rest obtained from reference TRBV7-2 and TRBJ2-1, is as follows: GAGVSQSPSNKVTEKGKDVELRCDPISGHTALYWYRQSLGQGLEFLIYFQGNSAPDKSGLPSDRFSAERTGGSVSTLTIQRTQQEDSAVYLCASSLTKDGQFFGPGTRLTVL.

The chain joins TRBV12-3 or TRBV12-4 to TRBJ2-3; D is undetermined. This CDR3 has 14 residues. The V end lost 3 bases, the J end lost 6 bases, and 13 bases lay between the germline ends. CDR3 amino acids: CASSFLRPPDTQYF. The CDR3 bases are TGTGCCAGCAGTTTCTTGCGGCCCCCGGATACGCAGTATTTT.

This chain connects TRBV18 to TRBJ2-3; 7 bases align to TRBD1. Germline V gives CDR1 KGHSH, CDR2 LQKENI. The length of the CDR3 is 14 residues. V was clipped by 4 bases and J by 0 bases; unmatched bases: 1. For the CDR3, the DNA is TGTGCCAGCTCACAACAGGGGAGCACAGATACGCAGTATTTT. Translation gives CASSQQGSTDTQYF.

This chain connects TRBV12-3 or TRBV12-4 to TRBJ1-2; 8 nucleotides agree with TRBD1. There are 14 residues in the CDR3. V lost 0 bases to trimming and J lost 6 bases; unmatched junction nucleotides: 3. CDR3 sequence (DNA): TGTGCCAGCAGTTTAGCGGACAGGGTCGATGGCTACACCTTC. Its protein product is CASSLADRVDGYTF.

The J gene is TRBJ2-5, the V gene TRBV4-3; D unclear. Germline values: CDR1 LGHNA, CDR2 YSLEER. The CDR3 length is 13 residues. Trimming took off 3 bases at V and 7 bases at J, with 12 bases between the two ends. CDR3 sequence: CASSHQPKGTQYF. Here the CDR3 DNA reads TGCGCCAGCAGCCATCAGCCCAAGGGGACCCAGTACTTC.

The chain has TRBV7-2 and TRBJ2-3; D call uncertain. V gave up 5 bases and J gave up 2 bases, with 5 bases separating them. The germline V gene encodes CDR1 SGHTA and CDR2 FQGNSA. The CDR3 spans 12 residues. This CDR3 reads CASSRYTDTQYF. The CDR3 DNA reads TGTGCCAGCAGCCGTTACACAGATACGCAGTATTTT. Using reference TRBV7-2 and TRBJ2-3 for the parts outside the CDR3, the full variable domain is GAGVSQSPSNKVTEKGKDVELRCDPISGHTALYWYRQSLGQGLEFLIYFQGNSAPDKSGLPSDRFSAERTGGSVSTLTIQRTQQEDSAVYLCASSRYTDTQYFGPGTRLTVL.

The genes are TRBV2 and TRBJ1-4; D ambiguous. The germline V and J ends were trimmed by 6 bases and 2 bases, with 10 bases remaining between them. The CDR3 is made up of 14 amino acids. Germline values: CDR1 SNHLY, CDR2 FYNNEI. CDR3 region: CASSARVTNEKLFF. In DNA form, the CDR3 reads TGTGCCAGCAGCGCCCGGGTCACTAATGAAAAACTGTTTTTT.